This T cell receptor (beta chain) was observed in a study of shared T cell receptors in the human thymus. The protocol was immunoSEQ multiplex PCR, while the TCRdb copy is restricted to in-frame clones and leaves out a portion. The table includes 55,000 to 75,000 clones, 90% to 95% detected once. With 3 bases clipped from V and 0 bases from J, the junction kept 13 bases outside the gene matches. Per germline, CDR1 SGHVS and CDR2 FNYEAQ. This CDR3 comprises 19 residues. This TCR was sampled from a human donor. The specimen was thymocytes. The chain employs TRBV7-6 and TRBJ1-5; TRBD1 aligns across 8 bases. In nucleotides, the CDR3 is TGTGCCAGCAGCTTTAGTCCCGGGACAGGCGGCGATAGCAATCAGCCCCAGCATTTT. Its translation is CASSFSPGTGGDSNQPQHF.